In this sample, the clone carrying this TCR beta chain turned up once. Its antigen is as yet unknown. This sample was taken from a study of shared clonotypes between healthy human individuals. Looking at the study overall: The cohort had a couple of women and a few men, ages 18 to 49.

Replicate PCRs for unsorted PBMC used approximately 320 ng DNA (about 30,000 T cell genomes). Libraries were prepared by immunoSEQ multiplex PCR; TCRdb keeps only in-frame clonotypes and omits some of them. The profile shows 550,000 to 600,000 clones, just over 75% of them singletons. Findings of the study overall: Only blood was sampled, and tissue TCR repertoires likely differ from blood ones. The represented genetic and exposure-history diversity was limited by the small number of donors.

The CDR3 is 17 amino acids. V lost 2 bases and J lost 5; bases outside the gene matches: 12. The germline CDR1 and CDR2 sequences are MDHEN and SYDVKM. This clonotype was sampled from a woman in her thirties or forties in good health. Some clones in this sample may be carry-over from other donors' samples. The chain carries TRBV28 and TRBJ2-3, with 8 positions matching TRBD2. Sequenced input: PBMCs. The CDR3 here is CASSLGLAGLEVDTQYF. The CDR3 nucleotides are TGTGCCAGCAGTTTAGGGCTAGCGGGCCTCGAGGTAGATACGCAGTATTTT.